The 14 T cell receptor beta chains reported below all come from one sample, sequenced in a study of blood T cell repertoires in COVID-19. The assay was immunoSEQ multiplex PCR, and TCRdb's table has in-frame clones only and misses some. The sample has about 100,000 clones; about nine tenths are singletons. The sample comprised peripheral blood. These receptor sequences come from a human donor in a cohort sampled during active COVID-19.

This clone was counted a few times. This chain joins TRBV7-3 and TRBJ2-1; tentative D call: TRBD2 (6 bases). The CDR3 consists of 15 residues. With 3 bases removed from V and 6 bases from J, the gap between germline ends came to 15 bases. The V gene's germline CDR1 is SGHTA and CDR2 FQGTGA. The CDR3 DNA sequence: TGTGCCAGCAGCTTTCTAGGCCAGGGAGGCAATGAGCAGTTCTTC. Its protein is CASSFLGQGGNEQFF.

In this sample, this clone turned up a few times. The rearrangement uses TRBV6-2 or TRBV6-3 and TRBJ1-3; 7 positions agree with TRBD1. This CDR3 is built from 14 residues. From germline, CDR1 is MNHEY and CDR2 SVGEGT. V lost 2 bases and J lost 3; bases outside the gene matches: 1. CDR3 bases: TGTGCCAGCAGTTACGGACAGGTTGGAAACACCATATATTTT. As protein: CASSYGQVGNTIYF.

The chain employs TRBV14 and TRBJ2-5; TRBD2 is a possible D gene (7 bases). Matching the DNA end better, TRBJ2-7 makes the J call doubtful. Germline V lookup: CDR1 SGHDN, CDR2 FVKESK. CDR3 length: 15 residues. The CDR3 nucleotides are TGTGCCAGCGCCCGGGGGGCAGGGGATTCCTACGAGCAGTACTTC. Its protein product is CASARGAGDSYEQYF.

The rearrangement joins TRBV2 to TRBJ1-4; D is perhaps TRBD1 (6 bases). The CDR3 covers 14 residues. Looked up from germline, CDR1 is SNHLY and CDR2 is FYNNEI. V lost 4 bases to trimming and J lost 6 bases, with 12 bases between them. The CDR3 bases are TGTGCCAGCAGTGGAGGCAGGGGAGATGAAAAACTGTTTTTT. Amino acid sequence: CASSGGRGDEKLFF.

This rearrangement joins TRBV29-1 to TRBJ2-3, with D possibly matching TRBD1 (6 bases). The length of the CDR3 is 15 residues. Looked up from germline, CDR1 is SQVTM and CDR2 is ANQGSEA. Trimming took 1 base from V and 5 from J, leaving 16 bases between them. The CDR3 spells CSVEGGRVTGDTQYF. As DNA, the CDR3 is TGCAGCGTTGAAGGGGGGCGGGTTACCGGAGATACGCAGTATTTT.

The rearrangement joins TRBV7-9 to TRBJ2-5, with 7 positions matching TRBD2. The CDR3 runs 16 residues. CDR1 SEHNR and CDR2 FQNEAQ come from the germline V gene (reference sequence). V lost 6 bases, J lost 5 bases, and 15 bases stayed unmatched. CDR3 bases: TGTGCCAGCAGGCGTAAAAGCGGGGAACCCACGGAGACCCAGTACTTC. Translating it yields CASRRKSGEPTETQYF.

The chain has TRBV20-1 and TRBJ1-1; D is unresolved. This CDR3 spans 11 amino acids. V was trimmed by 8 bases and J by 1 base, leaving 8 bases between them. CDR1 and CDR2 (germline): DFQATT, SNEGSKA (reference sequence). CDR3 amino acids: CSPEGNTEAFF. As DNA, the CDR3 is TGCAGTCCGGAGGGGAACACTGAAGCTTTCTTT.

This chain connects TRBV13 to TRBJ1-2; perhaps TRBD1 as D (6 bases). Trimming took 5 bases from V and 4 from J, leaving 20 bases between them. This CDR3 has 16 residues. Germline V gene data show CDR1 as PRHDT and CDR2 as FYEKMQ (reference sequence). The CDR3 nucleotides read TGTGCCAGCAGCCCGGGGACATCAGGGTCGTCCTATGGCTACACCTTC. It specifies CASSPGTSGSSYGYTF.

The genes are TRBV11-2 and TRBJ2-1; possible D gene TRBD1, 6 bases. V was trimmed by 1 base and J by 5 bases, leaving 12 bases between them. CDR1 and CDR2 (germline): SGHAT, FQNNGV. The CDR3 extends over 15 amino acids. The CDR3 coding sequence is TGTGCCAGCAGCTTAGGACAGGTCTCGGACAATGAGCAGTTCTTC. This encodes CASSLGQVSDNEQFF.

CDR3 nucleotide sequence: TGTGCCGTGGAGGACGGGGCCTACAATGAGCAGTTCTTC. Translated: CAVEDGAYNEQFF. The chain couples TRBV6-5 to TRBJ2-1; perhaps TRBD2 as D (5 bases). The CDR3 is 13 residues long. CDR1 and CDR2 (germline): MNHEY, SVGAGI. Deletions cut 11 bases from V and 2 bases from J, with 13 bases between.

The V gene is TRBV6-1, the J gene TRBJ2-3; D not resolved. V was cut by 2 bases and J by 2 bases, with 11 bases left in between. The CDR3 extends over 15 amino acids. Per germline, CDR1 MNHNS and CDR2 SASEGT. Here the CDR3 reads CASSEMVRYTDTQYF. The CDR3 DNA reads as TGTGCCAGCAGTGAAATGGTCAGATACACAGATACGCAGTATTTT.

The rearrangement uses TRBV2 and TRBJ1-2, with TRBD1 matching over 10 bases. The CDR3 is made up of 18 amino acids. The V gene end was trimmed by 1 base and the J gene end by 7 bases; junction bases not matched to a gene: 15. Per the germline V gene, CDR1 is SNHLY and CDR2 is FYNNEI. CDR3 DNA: TGTGCCAGCAGTGAAGGACCCGGGACAGGGGTCAACTCGGCTGGCTACACCTTC. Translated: CASSEGPGTGVNSAGYTF. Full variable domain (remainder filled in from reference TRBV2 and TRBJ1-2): EPEVTQTPSHQVTQMGQEVILRCVPISNHLYFYWYRQILGQKVEFLVSFYNNEISEKSEIFDDQFSVERPDGSNFTLKIRSTKLEDSAMYFCASSEGPGTGVNSAGYTFGSGTRLTVV.

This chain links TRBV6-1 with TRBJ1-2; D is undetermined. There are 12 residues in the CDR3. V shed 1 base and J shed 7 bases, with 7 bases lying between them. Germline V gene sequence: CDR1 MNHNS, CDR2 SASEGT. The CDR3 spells CASSEGLLGYTF. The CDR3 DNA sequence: TGTGCCAGCAGTGAAGGATTACTTGGCTACACCTTC.

CDR3 sequence: CAISEFQDSKTYEQYF. Here the CDR3 DNA reads TGTGCCATCAGTGAGTTCCAGGACAGCAAGACCTACGAGCAGTACTTC. The rearrangement uses TRBV10-3 and TRBJ2-7; tentatively, D is TRBD1 (6 bases). Germline CDR1 ENHRY, CDR2 SYGVKD. Trimming cost V 1 base and J 2 bases, with 15 bases left between them. The CDR3 loop spans 16 amino acids.